Listed here is a single T cell receptor beta chain. Its matching antigen is unknown. This entry belongs to a study of cytomegalovirus exposure and HLA in healthy donors. V lost 1 base, J lost 7 bases, and 9 bases stayed unmatched. The CDR3 is made up of 15 amino acids. Germline CDR1 and CDR2: SGHTA and FQGNSA. Donors sampled were nominally healthy, though unrecorded immune exposures were likely. The PCR ran on 60 Vbeta and 13 Jbeta primers. TCRdb keeps only in-frame clones here, not all; method: immunoSEQ multiplex PCR. The profile shows 150,000 to 200,000 clones, almost 80% of them singletons. Study conclusions and caveats: Reports described diagnosis of cytomegalovirus status by the classifier as highly specific and sensitive.

The receptor comes from a woman aged 45-60 years in good health and CMV-seropositive. This sequence joins TRBV7-2 and TRBJ1-2; 7 bases are a match to TRBD1. Sequencing used PBMCs. The CDR3 nucleotides read TGTGCCAGCAGCTTAGAGAAAAGACAGGGTCGTGGCTACACCTTC. Translation: CASSLEKRQGRGYTF.